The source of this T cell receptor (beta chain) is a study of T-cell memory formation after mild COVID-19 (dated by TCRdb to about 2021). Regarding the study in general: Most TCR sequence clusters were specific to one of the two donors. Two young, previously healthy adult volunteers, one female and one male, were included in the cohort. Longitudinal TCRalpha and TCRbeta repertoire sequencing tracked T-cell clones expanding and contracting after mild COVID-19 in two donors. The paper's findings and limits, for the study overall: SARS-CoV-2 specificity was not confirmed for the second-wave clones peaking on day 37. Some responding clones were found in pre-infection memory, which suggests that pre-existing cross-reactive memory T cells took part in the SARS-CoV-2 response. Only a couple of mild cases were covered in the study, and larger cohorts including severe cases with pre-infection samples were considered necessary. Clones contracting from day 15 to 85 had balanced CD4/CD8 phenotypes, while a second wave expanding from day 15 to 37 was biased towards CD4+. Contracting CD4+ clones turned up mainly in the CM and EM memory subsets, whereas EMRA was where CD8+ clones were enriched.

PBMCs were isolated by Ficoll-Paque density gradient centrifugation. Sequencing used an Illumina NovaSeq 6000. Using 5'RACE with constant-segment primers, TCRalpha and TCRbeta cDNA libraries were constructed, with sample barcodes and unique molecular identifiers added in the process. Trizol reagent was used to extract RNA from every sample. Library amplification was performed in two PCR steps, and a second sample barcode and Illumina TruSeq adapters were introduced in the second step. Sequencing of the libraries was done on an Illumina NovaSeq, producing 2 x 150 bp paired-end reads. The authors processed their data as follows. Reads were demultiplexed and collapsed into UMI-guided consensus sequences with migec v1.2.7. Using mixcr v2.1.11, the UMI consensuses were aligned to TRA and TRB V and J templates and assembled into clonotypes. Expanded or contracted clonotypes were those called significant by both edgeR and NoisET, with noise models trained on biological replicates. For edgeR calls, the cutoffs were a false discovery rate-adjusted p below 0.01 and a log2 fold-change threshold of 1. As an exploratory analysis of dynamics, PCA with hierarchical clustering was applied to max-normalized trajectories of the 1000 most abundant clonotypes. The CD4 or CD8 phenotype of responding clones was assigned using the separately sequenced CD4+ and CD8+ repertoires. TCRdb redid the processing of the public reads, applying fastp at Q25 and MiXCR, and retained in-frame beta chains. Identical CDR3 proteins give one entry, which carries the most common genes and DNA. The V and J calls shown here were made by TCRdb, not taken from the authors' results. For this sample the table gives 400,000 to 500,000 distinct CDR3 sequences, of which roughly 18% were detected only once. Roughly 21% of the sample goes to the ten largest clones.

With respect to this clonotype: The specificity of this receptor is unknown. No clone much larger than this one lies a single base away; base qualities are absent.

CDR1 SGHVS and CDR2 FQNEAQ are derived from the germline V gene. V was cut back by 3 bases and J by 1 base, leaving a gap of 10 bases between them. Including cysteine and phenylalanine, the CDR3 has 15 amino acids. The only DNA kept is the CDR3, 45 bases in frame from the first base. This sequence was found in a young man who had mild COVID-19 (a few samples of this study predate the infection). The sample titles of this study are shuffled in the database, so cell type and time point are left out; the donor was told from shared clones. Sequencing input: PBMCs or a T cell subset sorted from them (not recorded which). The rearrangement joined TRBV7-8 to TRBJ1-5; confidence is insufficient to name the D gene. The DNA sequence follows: TGTGCCAGCAGCTTTGAGGGAATCAGCAATCAGCCCCAGCATTTT. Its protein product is CASSFEGISNQPQHF.